Here is one T cell receptor beta chain with its context. Its cognate antigen is unknown. The record originates from a study of OX40 agonist ivuxolimab in advanced cancers. TCRdb's table, derived via immunoSEQ multiplex PCR, lists solely in-frame clones and lacks some. Here the sample spans tens of thousands of clones, nearly 90% being singletons. From germline, CDR1 is KGHSH and CDR2 LQKENI. This CDR3 comprises 14 residues. V lost 4 bases to trimming and J lost 7 bases, with 14 bases between them. Samples of blood were obtained at baseline, on cycle 4 day 1, and on cycle 7 day 1. Study results and caveats: CD4+ T cells averaged fewer expanded clones than CD8+ T cells.

V and J are TRBV18 and TRBJ2-1, with D tentatively TRBD2 (5 bases). The specimen was CD4+ or CD8+ T cells sorted from blood, collected in a trial of the OX40 agonist ivuxolimab. The sequence was obtained from an adult with an advanced solid tumor such as melanoma, head and neck, liver or kidney cancer. The CDR3 protein is CASSQGLGINEQFF. CDR3 coding DNA: TGTGCCAGCTCACAAGGACTGGGGATAAATGAGCAGTTCTTC.